This T cell receptor (beta chain) was captured in a study of T cells after yellow fever vaccination. Broader study findings: Weaker, the secondary response peaked sooner, at day 5 versus 15.

As to this clonotype: Its target is not known.

CDR1 SGHVS and CDR2 FNYEAQ come from the germline V gene. This CDR3 is built from 13 residues. Trimming stripped 5 bases from V and 9 bases from J, with 14 bases between. One entry per CDR3 protein results from TCRdb running MiXCR on the 5' RACE reads. In the table there are some 63,000 distinct CDR3 sequences, 7.4% of which are singletons. V gene TRBV7-6 combines with J gene TRBJ2-1, with D perhaps TRBD1 (6 bases). This receptor was taken from a man aged 25-45 years who received the YFV17D yellow fever vaccine. Sequencing was performed on CD8+ T cells sorted from PBMCs, taken 15 days after the yellow fever booster vaccination. Here the CDR3 reads CASSQGSGVEQFF. Written as DNA, the CDR3 is TGTGCCAGCAGCCAGGGGTCCGGCGTTGAGCAGTTCTTC. The full variable domain, completed using reference TRBV7-6 and TRBJ2-1, is GAGVSQSPRYKVTKRGQDVALRCDPISGHVSLYWYRQALGQGPEFLTYFNYEAQQDKSGLPNDRFSAERPEGSISTLTIQRTEQRDSAMYRCASSQGSGVEQFFGPGTRLTVL.